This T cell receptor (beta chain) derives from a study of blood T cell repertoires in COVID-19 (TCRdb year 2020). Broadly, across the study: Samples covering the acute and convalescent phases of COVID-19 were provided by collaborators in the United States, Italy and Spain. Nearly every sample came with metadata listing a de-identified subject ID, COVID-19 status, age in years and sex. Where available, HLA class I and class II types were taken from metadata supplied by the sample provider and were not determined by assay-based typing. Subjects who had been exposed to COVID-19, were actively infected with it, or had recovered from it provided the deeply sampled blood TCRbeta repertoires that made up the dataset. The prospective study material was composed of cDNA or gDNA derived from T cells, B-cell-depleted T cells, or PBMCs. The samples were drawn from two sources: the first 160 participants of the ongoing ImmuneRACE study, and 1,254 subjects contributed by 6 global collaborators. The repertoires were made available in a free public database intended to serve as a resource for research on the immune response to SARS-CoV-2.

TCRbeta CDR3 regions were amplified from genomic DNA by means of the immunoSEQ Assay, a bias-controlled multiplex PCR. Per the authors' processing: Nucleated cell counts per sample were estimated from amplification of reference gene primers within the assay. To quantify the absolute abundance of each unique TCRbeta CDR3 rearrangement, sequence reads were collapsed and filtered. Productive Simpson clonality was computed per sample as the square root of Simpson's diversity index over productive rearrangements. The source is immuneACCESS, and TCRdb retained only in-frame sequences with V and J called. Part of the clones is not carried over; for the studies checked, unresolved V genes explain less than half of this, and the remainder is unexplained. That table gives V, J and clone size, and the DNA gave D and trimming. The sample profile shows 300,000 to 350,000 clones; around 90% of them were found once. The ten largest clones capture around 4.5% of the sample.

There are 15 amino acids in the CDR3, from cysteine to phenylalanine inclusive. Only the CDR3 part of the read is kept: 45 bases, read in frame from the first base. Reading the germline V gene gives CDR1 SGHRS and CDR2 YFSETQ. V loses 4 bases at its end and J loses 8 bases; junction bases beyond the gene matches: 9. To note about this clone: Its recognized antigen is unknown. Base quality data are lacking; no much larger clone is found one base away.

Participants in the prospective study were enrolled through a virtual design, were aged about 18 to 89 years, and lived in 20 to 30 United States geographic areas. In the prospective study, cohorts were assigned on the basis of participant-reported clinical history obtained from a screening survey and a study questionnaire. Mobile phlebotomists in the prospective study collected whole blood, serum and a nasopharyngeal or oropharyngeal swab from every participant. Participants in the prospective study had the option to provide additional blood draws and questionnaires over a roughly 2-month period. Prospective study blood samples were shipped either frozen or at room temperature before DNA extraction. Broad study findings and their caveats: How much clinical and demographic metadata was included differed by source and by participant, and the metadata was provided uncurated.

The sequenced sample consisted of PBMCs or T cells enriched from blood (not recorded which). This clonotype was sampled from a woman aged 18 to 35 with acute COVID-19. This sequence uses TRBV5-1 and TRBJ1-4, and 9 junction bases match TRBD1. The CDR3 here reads CASSPEGTGWEKLFF. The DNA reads TGCGCCAGCAGCCCGGAAGGGACAGGGTGGGAAAAACTGTTTTTT.